What follows describes a single T cell receptor (beta chain). Its antigen is still unknown. The CDR3 covers 14 residues. CDR1 and CDR2 from the germline V gene are SNHLY and FYNNEI. Deletions cut 8 bases from V and 0 bases from J, with 12 bases between. This entry comes from a study of T cell responses to AZD1222 COVID-19 vaccine. Whole-study findings and limits: Seropositive status at baseline applied to only six AZD1222 recipients.

Assay used: immunoSEQ multiplex PCR; TCRdb lists only in-frame clones, some missing. The sample records around 95,000 clones, less than 90% being singletons. Specimen: peripheral blood, collected on day 0 of AZD1222 vaccination. The sequence was obtained from an adult in good health. The chain combines TRBV2 with TRBJ2-3, with D uncertain. CDR3 in DNA: TGTGCCAGCGCCCCGGGCTCAAGCACAGATACGCAGTATTTT. Translated, it gives CASAPGSSTDTQYF.